The entry that follows covers one T cell receptor (beta chain) sequence. This record comes from a study of blood T cell repertoires in COVID-19. In the source study's methods: The assay estimated nucleated cells by amplifying reference gene primers. TCRdb's table, derived via immunoSEQ multiplex PCR, lists solely in-frame clones and lacks some. V and J calls and clone size follow that table, whereas D and trimming were derived from the DNA. The table records over 130,000 clones, around 89% of them present only once. Germline V CDR1 and CDR2: MNHEY, SMNVEV (reference sequence). The CDR3 consists of 13 residues. Trimming removed 0 bases at V and 5 bases at J, with 7 bases between.

The V and J genes are TRBV27 and TRBJ1-2, with no clear D. Sequencing used peripheral blood. The receptor was isolated from a woman aged 80 or older with acute or convalescent COVID-19. The CDR3 is CASSLSWSYGYTF. The DNA of the CDR3 is TGTGCCAGCAGTTTATCCTGGAGTTATGGCTACACCTTC.